This T cell receptor beta chain is drawn from a study of cytomegalovirus exposure and HLA in healthy donors. Germline V gene lookup returns CDR1 SGHTS and CDR2 YDEGEE. V lost 4 bases to trimming and J lost 1 base, with 12 bases between them. This CDR3 has 14 amino acids. Profiled with immunoSEQ multiplex PCR; TCRdb holds only in-frame clones, not every one. The table records approximately 190,000 clones, about 80% of them present only once. The sample consisted of PBMCs. The sequence came from a man between 18 and 35 years old in good health and CMV-seropositive. V gene TRBV5-8 combines with J gene TRBJ2-7; a weak D match, TRBD1 (6 bases). The CDR3 sequence is CASSTGTKSYEQYF. CDR3 nucleotides: TGTGCCAGCAGCACCGGGACAAAGTCCTACGAGCAGTACTTC. The full variable domain, its missing parts supplied by reference TRBV5-8 and TRBJ2-7, is EAGVTQSPTHLIKTRGQQATLRCSPISGHTSVYWYQQALGLGLQFLLWYDEGEERNRGNFPPRFSGRQFPNYSSELNVNALELEDSALYLCASSTGTKSYEQYFGPGTRLTVT.